The rows below give T cell receptor beta chains drawn from one sample of a study of CD8 T cells in Susac syndrome. TCRdb re-derived calls from the immunoSEQ multiplex PCR reads in MiXCR, one entry per CDR3 protein. In the table there are around 80,000 distinct CDR3 sequences, 85% to 95% of which are singletons. Sequenced: CD8+ T cells from PBMCs. The receptor source for this set is a human donor in good health. CDR3s include the opening cysteine and the closing phenylalanine or tryptophan. Fields, in order: V gene, J gene, D gene, clone size, CDR3 DNA, CDR3 protein. D genes are given only for firm matches. Clone size, where shown, is once, few, many, or a class for clones that have expanded.

TRBV27,TRBJ1-1,NA,few,TGTGCCAGCAGTTTATCGAGGGGGAACACTGAAGCTTTCTTT,CASSLSRGNTEAFF
TRBV20-1,TRBJ2-1,NA,NA,TGCAGTTCCTTAGAAACGGACTACAATGAGCAGTTCTTC,CSSLETDYNEQFF
TRBV24-1,TRBJ2-1,NA,NA,TGTGCCACCAGTGATTTTAACAATGAGCAGTTCTTC,CATSDFNNEQFF
TRBV2,TRBJ2-2,NA,NA,TGTGCCAGCAGTGAGCTGGCAGAGAACACCGGGGAGCTGTTTTTT,CASSELAENTGELFF
TRBV25-1,TRBJ1-5,TRBD1,once,TGTGCCAGCAGTGAGACAGGGACTCAGCCCCAGCATTTT,CASSETGTQPQHF
TRBV20-1,TRBJ1-1,NA,NA,TGCAGTGCTTCCGGGACAATGAACACTGAAGCTTTCTTT,CSASGTMNTEAFF
TRBV15,TRBJ2-7,NA,NA,TGTGCCACCAGCAGAGATATGACAGACCTAGGCAACGAGCAGTACTTC,CATSRDMTDLGNEQYF
TRBV2,TRBJ2-1,NA,once,TGTGCCAGCAGTGAGGTGGGGACCCCCCCCTACAATGAGCAGTTCTTC,CASSEVGTPPYNEQFF
TRBV28,TRBJ2-1,NA,NA,TGTACCAGCAGTTTCCGTCCAAGCTCCTACAATGAGCAGTTCTTC,CTSSFRPSSYNEQFF
TRBV11-2,TRBJ2-7,NA,NA,TGTGCCAGCAGCTTAGATGCGGGATACGAGCAGTACTTC,CASSLDAGYEQYF
TRBV27,TRBJ2-3,NA,NA,TGTGCCAGCAGCCCCAGGGCGGGCACAGATACGCAGTATTTT,CASSPRAGTDTQYF
TRBV27,TRBJ2-7,NA,NA,TGTGCCAGCGGGGGTCCCTCCTACGAGCAGTACTTC,CASGGPSYEQYF
TRBV29-1,TRBJ2-1,TRBD1,NA,TGCAGCGTTGAAGTAAAGGGACAGGGGATCCTCCCCAATGAGCAGTTCTTC,CSVEVKGQGILPNEQFF
TRBV4-1,TRBJ2-7,NA,NA,TGCGCCAGCAGCCCCGGGACGCACGAGCAGTACTTC,CASSPGTHEQYF
TRBV4-1,TRBJ2-3,TRBD1,NA,TGCGCCAGCAGCCAAAGCTGGGACAGTAGGTTAGATACGCAGTATTTT,CASSQSWDSRLDTQYF
TRBV27,TRBJ1-5,NA,NA,TGTGCCAGCAGTTTATCAAGGGGATGGCAGCCCCAGCATTTT,CASSLSRGWQPQHF
TRBV19,TRBJ1-6,NA,NA,TGTGCCAGTAGTATAGATCGGAGGAGCTCCTATAATTCACCCCTCCACTTT,CASSIDRRSSYNSPLHF
TRBV12-3/TRBV12-4,TRBJ2-3,NA,NA,TGTGCCAGCAATTCGTGGCCAGATACGCAGTATTTT,CASNSWPDTQYF
TRBV20-1,TRBJ2-3,TRBD2,NA,TGCAGTGCTAGAGCCGGGGGACTAGCGGGGTTAGATACGCAGTATTTT,CSARAGGLAGLDTQYF
TRBV25-1,TRBJ1-3,NA,NA,TGTGCCAGCAGTGATTTACCGGGAAACACCATATATTTT,CASSDLPGNTIYF
TRBV9,TRBJ2-3,TRBD2,NA,TGTGCCAGCAGCCCCCGGGGTAGCGGGAGCGCAGATACGCAGTATTTT,CASSPRGSGSADTQYF
TRBV29-1,TRBJ2-7,TRBD2,NA,TGCAGCGTTGAAATAGCGGGGGGGCGCTTCGAGCAGTACTTC,CSVEIAGGRFEQYF
TRBV9,TRBJ2-3,TRBD2,NA,TGTGCCAGCAGCGTAGAAGCGGGAGCAGATACGCAGTATTTT,CASSVEAGADTQYF
TRBV15,TRBJ2-3,NA,NA,TGTGCCACCAGCAGAGTTGCAGGGGCTCCGGGAGATACGCAGTATTTT,CATSRVAGAPGDTQYF